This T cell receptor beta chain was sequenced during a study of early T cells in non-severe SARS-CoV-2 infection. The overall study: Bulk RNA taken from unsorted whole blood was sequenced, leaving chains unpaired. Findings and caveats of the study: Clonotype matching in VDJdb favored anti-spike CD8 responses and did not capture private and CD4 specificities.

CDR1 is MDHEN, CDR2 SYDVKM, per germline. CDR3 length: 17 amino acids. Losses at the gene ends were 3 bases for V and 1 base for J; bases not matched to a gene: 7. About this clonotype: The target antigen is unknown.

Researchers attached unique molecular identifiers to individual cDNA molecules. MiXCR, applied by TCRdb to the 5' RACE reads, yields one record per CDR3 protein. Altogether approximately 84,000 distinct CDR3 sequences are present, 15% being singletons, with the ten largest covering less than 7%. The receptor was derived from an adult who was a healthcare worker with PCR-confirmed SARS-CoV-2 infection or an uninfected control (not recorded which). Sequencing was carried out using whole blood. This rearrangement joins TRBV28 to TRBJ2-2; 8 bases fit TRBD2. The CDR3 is CASSFPSGRKNTGELFF. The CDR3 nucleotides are TGTGCCAGCAGTTTCCCCAGCGGGAGAAAGAACACCGGGGAGCTGTTTTTT.